A single TCR beta chain is shown here with its context. The sample is drawn from a study of blood T cells in healthy people across ages. Then a second PCR, running about 6 to 12 cycles, was carried out with a sample-barcoded 5' primer and a J-beta primer mix. Each CDR3 protein gets one entry after TCRdb re-called the 5' RACE reads with MiXCR. Among roughly 500,000 distinct CDR3 sequences listed, 25% to 30% were seen once. Germline V gene sequence: CDR1 MNHEY, CDR2 SVGEGT. There are 16 residues in the CDR3. J lost 0 bases, V lost 6 bases, and 8 bases had no gene match. The sequenced sample was blood. This clonotype was sampled from a woman aged 70 to 79 in good health. The chain is built from TRBV6-2 or TRBV6-3 and TRBJ1-5; 7 bases map to TRBD1. Here the CDR3 DNA reads TGTGCCAGCAGAATTGGGACAGCCTATAGCAATCAGCCCCAGCATTTT. It codes for CASRIGTAYSNQPQHF.